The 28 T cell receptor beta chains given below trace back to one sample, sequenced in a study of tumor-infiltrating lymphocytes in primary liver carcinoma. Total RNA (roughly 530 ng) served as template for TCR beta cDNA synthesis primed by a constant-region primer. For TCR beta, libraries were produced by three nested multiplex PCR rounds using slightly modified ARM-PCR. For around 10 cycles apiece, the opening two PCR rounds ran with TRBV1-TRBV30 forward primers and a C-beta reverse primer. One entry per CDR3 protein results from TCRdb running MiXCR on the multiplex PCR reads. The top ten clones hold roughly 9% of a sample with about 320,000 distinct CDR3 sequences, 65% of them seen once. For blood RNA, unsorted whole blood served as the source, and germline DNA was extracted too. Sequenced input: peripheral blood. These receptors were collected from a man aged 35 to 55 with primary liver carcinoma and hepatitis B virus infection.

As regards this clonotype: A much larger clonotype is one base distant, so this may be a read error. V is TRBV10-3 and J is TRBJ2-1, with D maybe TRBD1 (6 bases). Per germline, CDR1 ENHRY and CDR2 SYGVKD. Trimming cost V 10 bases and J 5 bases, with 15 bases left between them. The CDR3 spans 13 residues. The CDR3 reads CATIQGTDNEQFF. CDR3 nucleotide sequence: TGTGCCACTATACAGGGCACTGACAATGAGCAGTTCTTC.

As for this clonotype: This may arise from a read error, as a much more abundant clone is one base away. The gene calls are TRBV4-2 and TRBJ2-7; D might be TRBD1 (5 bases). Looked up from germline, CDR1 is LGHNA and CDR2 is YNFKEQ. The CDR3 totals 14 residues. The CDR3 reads CASSQGLTGYERYF. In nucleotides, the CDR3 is TGTGCCAGCAGCCAAGGATTAACAGGCTACGAGCGGTACTTC.

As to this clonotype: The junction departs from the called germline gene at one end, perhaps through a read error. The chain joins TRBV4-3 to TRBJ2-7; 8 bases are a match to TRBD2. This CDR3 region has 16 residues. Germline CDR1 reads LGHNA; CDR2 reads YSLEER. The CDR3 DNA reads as TGCGCCAGCAGCCAAGCGAGGCGGGAGGAGCCCTACGAGCAATACTTC. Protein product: CASSQARREEPYEQYF.

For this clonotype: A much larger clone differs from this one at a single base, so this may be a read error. CDR3 nucleotides: TGTGCCAGCAGCTTACAGGGATCTGGGGCCAACTTCCTGACTTTC. As protein: CASSLQGSGANFLTF. The chain carries TRBV5-4 and TRBJ2-6, with D tentatively TRBD1 (6 bases). The CDR3 extends over 15 amino acids. The V gene's germline CDR1 is SGHNT and CDR2 YYREEE (reference sequence).

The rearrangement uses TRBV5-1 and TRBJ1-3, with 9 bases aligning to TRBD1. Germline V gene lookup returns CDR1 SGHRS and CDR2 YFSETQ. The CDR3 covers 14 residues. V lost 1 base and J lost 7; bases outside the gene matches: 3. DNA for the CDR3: TGCGCCAGCAGCTTGAGACAGGGGGACAACACCATATATTTT. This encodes CASSLRQGDNTIYF. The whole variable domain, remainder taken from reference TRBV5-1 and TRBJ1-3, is KAGVTQTPRYLIKTRGQQVTLSCSPISGHRSVSWYQQTPGQGLQFLFEYFSETQRNKGNFPGRFSGRQFSNSRSEMNVSTLELGDSALYLCASSLRQGDNTIYFGEGSWLTVV.

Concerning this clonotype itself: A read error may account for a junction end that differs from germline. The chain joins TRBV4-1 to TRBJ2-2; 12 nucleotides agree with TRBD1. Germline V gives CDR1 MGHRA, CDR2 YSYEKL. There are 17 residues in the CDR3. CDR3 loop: CTSSQVGTGGHTGELLF. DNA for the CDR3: TGCACCAGCAGCCAAGTTGGGACAGGGGGCCACACCGGGGAGCTGTTATTT.

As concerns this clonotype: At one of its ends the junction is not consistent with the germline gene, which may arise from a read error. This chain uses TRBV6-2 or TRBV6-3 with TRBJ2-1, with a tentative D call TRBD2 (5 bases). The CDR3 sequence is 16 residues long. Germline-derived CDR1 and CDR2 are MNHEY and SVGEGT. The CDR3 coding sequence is TGTGTCAGCAGCCCACGGGAACGGGTTTCCTACAATGAGCAGTTCTTC. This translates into CVSSPRERVSYNEQFF.

CDR3 amino acids: CAISGASGTGYEQYF. DNA of the CDR3: TGTGCCATCAGTGGCGCTAGCGGGACCGGCTACGAGCAGTACTTC. This sequence joins TRBV10-3 and TRBJ2-7, with TRBD2 identical over 9 bases. The CDR3 has 15 residues. Germline V lookup: CDR1 ENHRY, CDR2 SYGVKD. The V gene end was trimmed by 4 bases and the J gene end by 3 bases; junction bases not matched to a gene: 7.

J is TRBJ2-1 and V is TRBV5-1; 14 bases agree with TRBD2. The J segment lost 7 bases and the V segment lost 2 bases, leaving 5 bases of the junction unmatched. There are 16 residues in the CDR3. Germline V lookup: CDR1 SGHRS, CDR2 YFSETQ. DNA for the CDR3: TGCGCCAGCAGCTTATGGGGACTAGCGGGAGCGAATGAGCAGTTCTTC. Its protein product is CASSLWGLAGANEQFF.

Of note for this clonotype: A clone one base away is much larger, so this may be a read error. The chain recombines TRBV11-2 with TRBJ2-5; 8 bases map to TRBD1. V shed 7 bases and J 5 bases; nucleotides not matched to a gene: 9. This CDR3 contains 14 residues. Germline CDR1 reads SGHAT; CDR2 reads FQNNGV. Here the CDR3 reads CASNYRTGRETQYF. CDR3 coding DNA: TGTGCCAGCAACTATCGGACAGGGAGGGAGACCCAGTACTTC.

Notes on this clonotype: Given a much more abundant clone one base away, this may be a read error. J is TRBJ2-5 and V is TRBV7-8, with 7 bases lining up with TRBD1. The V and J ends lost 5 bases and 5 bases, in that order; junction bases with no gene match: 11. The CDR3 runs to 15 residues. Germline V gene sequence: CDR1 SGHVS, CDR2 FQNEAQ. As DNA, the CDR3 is TGTGCCAGCAGCGCCGAGGGACAGTTTAAGGAGACCCAGTACTTC. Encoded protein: CASSAEGQFKETQYF.

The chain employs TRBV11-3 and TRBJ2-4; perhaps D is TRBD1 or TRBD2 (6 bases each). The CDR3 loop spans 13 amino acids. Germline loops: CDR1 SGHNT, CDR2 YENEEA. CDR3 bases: TGTGTCTGCAGCTTAGGGGGGATAAACATTCAGTACTTC. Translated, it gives CVCSLGGINIQYF.

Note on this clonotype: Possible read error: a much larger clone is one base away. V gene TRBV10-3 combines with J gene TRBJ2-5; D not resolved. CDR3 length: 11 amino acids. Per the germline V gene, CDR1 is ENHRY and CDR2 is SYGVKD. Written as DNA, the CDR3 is TGTGCCATCAGAGACCAAGAGATCCAGTACTTC. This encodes CAIRDQEIQYF.

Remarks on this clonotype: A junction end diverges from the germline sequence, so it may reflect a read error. The CDR3 coding sequence is TGCAACGTTTTCTTCCCGGGACTAGCGGGCCTTGAGCAGTTCTTC. This translates into CNVFFPGLAGLEQFF. The rearrangement uses TRBV29-1 and TRBJ2-1; 12 bases are a match to TRBD2. CDR1 and CDR2 from the germline V gene are SQVTM and ANQGSEA. The length of the CDR3 is 15 residues.

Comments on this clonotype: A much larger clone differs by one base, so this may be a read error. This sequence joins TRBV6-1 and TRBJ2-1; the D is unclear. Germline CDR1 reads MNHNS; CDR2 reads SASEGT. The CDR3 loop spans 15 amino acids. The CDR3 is CAGSLALNSYNEQFF. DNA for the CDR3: TGTGCCGGCAGCTTAGCACTGAACTCCTACAATGAGCAGTTCTTC.

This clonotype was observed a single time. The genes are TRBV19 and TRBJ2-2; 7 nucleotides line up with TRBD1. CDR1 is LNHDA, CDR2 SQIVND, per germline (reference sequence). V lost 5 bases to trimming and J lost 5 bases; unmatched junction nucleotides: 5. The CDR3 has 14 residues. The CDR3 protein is CASSVRGRTGELFF. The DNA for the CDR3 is TGTGCCAGTAGTGTTAGGGGGCGGACCGGGGAGCTGTTTTTT. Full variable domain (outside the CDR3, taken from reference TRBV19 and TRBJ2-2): DGGITQSPKYLFRKEGQNVTLSCEQNLNHDAMYWYRQDPGQGLRLIYYSQIVNDFQKGDIAEGYSVSREKKESFPLTVTSAQKNPTAFYLCASSVRGRTGELFFGEGSRLTVL.

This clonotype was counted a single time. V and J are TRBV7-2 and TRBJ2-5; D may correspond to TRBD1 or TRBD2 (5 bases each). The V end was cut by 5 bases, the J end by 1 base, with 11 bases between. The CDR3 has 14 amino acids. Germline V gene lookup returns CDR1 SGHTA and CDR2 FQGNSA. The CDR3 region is CASSGPGPQETQYF. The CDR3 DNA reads TGTGCCAGCAGCGGGCCGGGACCCCAAGAGACCCAGTACTTC.

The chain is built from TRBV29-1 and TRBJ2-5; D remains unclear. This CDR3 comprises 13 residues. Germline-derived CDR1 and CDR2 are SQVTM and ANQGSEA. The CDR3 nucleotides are TGCGGCGCTATGACAATTATTGTGGAGACCCAGTACTTC. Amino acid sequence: CGAMTIIVETQYF.

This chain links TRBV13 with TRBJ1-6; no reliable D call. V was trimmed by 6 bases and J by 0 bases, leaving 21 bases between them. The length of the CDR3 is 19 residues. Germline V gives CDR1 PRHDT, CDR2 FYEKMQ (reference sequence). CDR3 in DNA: TGTGCCAGCAGTCCTTCCGCCGGGGATCAAAGCTCCTATAATTCACCCCTCCACTTT. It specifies CASSPSAGDQSSYNSPLHF.

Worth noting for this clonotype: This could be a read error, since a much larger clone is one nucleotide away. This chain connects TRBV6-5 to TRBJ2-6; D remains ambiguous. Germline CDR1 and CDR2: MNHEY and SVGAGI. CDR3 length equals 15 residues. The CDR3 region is CDSRPTASGANVLTF. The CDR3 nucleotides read TGTGACAGCAGACCCACAGCCTCTGGGGCCAACGTCCTGACTTTC.

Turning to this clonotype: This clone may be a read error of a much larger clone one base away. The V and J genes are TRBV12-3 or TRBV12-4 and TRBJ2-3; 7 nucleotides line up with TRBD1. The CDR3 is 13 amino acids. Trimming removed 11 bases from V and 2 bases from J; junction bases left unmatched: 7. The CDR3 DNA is TGTGCCGCCGGACAGGCCGACACAGATACGCAGTATTTT. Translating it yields CAAGQADTDTQYF.

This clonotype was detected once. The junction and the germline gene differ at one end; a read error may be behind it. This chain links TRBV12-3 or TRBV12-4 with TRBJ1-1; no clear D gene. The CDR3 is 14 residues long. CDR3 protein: CVSSLALGGTGAFF. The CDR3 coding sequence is TGTGTCAGCAGTTTAGCGCTTGGAGGCACTGGAGCTTTCTTT.

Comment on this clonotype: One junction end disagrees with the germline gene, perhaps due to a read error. The CDR3 nucleotides read TGCGCCAACAGTGAGTCGGGACAGGGAACCTACGAGCAGTACTTC. Translating it yields CANSESGQGTYEQYF. J is TRBJ2-7 and V is TRBV10-2, with 9 positions matching TRBD1. Germline V gene sequence: CDR1 WSHSY, CDR2 SAAADI. There are 15 residues in the CDR3.

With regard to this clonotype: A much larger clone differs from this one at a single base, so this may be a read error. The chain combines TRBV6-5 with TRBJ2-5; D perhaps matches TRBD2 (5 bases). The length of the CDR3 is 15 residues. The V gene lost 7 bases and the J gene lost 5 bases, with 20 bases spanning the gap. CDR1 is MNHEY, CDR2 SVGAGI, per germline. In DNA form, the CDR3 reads TGTGCCAGCACTTTCGCCGAGGGAAGGTCGGAGACCCAGTACTTC. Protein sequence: CASTFAEGRSETQYF.

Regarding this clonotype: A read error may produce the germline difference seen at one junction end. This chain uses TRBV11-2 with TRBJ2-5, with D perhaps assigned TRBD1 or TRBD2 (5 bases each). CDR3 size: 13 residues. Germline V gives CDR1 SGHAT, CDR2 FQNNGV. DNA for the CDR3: TGTACCAGCAGTCCCGGGGCCCAAGAGACCCACTACTTC. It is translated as CTSSPGAQETHYF.

The DNA of the CDR3 is TGTGTCAACAGTTTAGGCGGATCCACAGATACGCAGTATTTT. It translates to CVNSLGGSTDTQYF. This chain links TRBV12-3 or TRBV12-4 with TRBJ2-3; no clear D. CDR3 length: 14 residues.

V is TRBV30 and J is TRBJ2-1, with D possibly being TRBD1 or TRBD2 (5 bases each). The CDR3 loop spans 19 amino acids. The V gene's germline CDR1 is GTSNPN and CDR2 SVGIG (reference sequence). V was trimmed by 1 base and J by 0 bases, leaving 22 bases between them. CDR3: CAWSAGSGPHGGSYNEQFF. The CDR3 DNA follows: TGTGCCTGGAGTGCGGGGTCGGGGCCTCACGGAGGCTCCTACAATGAGCAGTTCTTC.

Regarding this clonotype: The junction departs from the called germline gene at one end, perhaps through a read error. CDR3 residues: CASSYDWEYNQKLLF. The DNA for the CDR3 is TGTGCCAGCAGTTACGATTGGGAGTATAATCAAAAACTGCTTTTT. V gene TRBV6-6 combines with J gene TRBJ1-4, with no clear D. CDR1 is MNHNY and CDR2 is SVGAGI in the germline V gene (reference sequence). The CDR3 totals 15 residues.